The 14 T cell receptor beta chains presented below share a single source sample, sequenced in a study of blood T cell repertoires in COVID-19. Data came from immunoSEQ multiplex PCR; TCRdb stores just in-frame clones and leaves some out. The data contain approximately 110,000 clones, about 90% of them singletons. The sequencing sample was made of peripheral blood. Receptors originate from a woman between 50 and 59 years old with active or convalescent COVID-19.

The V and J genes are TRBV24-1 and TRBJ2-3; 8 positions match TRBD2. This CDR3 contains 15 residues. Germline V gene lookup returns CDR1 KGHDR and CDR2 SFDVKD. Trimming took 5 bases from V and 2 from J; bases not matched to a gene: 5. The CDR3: CATSVSGGPTDTQYF. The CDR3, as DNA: TGTGCCACCAGTGTTTCGGGAGGGCCCACAGATACGCAGTATTTT.

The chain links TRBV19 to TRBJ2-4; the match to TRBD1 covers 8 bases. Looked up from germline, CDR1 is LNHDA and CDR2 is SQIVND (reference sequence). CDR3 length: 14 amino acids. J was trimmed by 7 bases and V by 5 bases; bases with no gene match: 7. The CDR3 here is CASSLRTGGNIQYF. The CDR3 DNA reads TGTGCCAGTAGTCTTCGAACAGGGGGGAACATTCAGTACTTC. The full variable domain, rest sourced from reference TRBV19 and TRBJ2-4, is DGGITQSPKYLFRKEGQNVTLSCEQNLNHDAMYWYRQDPGQGLRLIYYSQIVNDFQKGDIAEGYSVSREKKESFPLTVTSAQKNPTAFYLCASSLRTGGNIQYFGAGTRLSVL.

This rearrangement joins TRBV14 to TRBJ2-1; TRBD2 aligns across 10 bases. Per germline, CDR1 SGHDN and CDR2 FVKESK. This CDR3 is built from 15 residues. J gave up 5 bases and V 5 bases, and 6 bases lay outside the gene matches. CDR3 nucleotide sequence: TGTGCCAGCAGCGATCAGGGACTAGCGAACAATGAGCAGTTCTTC. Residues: CASSDQGLANNEQFF. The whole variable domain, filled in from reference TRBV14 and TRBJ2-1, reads EAGVTQFPSHSVIEKGQTVTLRCDPISGHDNLYWYRRVMGKEIKFLLHFVKESKQDESGMPNNRFLAERTGGTYSTLKVQPAELEDSGVYFCASSDQGLANNEQFFGPGTRLTVL.

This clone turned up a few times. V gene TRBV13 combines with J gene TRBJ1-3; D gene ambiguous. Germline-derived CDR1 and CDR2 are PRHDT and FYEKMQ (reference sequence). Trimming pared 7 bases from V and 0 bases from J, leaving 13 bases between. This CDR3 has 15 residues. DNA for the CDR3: TGTGCCAGCACCTTTAGGAGGGTCTCTGGAAACACCATATATTTT. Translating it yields CASTFRRVSGNTIYF.

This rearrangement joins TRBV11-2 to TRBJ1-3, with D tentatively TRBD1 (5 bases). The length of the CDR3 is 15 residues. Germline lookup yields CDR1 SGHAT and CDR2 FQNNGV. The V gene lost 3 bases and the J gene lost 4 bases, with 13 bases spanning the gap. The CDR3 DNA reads TGTGCCAGCAGCTTGGAAGGGGATGTCGGAAACACCATATATTTT. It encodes CASSLEGDVGNTIYF.

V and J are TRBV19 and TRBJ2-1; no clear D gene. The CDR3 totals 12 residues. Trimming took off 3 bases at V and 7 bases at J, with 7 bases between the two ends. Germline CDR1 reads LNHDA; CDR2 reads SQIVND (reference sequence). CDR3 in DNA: TGTGCCAGTAGTATTACTCGGAATGAGCAGTTCTTC. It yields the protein CASSITRNEQFF.

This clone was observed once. The CDR3 sequence is CASSFLAGGPNEQFF. DNA of the CDR3: TGCGCCAGCAGCTTCCTAGCGGGAGGGCCCAATGAGCAGTTCTTC. The chain uses TRBV5-1 and TRBJ2-1, with 12 positions matching TRBD2. With V trimmed by 2 bases and J by 6 bases, 3 bases remained unmatched. This CDR3 spans 15 amino acids. Germline loops: CDR1 SGHRS, CDR2 YFSETQ.

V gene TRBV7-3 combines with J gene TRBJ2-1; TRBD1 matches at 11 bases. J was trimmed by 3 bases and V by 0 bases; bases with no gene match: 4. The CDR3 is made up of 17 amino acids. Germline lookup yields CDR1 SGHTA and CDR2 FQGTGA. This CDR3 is CASSLTGTGGFYNEQFF. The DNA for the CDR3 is TGTGCCAGCAGCTTAACGGGGACAGGGGGTTTCTACAATGAGCAGTTCTTC.

CDR3 nucleotides: TGTGCCAGCAGTTTAGGGGTCGGGGGGTTGCCCCAGCATTTT. Its protein is CASSLGVGGLPQHF. The genes are TRBV28 and TRBJ1-5; D might be TRBD1 (5 bases). This CDR3 region has 14 residues. Germline V gives CDR1 MDHEN, CDR2 SYDVKM. The ends were cut back, 2 bases at V and 9 bases at J, with 14 bases in the middle. Complete variable domain (other parts from reference TRBV28 and TRBJ1-5): DVKVTQSSRYLVKRTGEKVFLECVQDMDHENMFWYRQDPGLGLRLIYFSYDVKMKEKGDIPEGYSVSREKKERFSLILESASTNQTSMYLCASSLGVGGLPQHFGDGTRLSIL.

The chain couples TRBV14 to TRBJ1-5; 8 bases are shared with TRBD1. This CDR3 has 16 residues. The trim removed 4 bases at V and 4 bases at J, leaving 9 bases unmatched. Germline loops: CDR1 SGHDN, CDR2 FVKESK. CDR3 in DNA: TGTGCCAGCAGCCCCGACAGGGGATGTAGAAATCAGCCCCAGCATTTT. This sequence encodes CASSPDRGCRNQPQHF.

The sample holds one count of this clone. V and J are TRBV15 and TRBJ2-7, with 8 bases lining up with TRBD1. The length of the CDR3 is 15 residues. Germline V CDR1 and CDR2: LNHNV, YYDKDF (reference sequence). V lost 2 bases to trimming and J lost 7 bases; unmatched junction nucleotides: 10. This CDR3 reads CATSRSDRDYGEQYF. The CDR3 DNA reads TGTGCCACCAGCAGATCGGACAGGGATTATGGAGAGCAGTACTTC.

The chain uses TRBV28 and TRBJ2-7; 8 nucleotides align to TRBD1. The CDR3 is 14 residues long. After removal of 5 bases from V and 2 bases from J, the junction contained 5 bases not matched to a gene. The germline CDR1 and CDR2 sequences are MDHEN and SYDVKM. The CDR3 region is CASSLGQGPYEQYF. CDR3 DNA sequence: TGTGCCAGCAGTCTAGGACAGGGACCCTACGAGCAGTACTTC.

In DNA, the CDR3 is TGCAGTGCATGGACTAGCCGCGAGCAGTACTTC. Protein product: CSAWTSREQYF. The J gene is TRBJ2-7, the V gene TRBV20-1; 8 bases fit TRBD2. In germline, CDR1 is DFQATT, CDR2 SNEGSKA (reference sequence). V shed 6 bases, J shed 6 bases, and the junction held 4 bases outside the gene matches. The CDR3 is 11 residues long.

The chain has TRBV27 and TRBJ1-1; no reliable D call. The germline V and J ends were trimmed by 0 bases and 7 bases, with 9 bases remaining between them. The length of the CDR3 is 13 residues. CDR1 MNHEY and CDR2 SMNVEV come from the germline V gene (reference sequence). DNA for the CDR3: TGTGCCAGCAGTTTATCGAGAGGTATTGAAGCTTTCTTT. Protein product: CASSLSRGIEAFF.